This T cell receptor (beta chain) was identified in a study of T cells after posttransplantation cyclophosphamide. Study-wide results and limits: TRB overlap between skin or GI tissue T cells and blood was limited. Recipient CMV seropositivity and CMV reactivation strongly tracked TRB clonality.

A marrow graft followed busulfan-fludarabine conditioning, with cyclophosphamide on days +3 and +4. As concerns this clone: Its specificity is unknown.

Profiled with immunoSEQ multiplex PCR; TCRdb holds only in-frame clones, not every one. In the table there are under 7,000 clones, about 92% of which are singletons. Germline values: CDR1 KGHSH, CDR2 LQKENI. J lost 0 bases, V lost 2 bases, and 16 bases had no gene match. The CDR3 is 20 amino acids. The TCR comes from a female patient aged 45 to 65 who received an allogeneic stem cell transplant from a related donor, was CMV-positive, and had no GVHD. Some T cells may be supplied by the graft donor. The source was PBMCs, collected approximately 190 weeks after allogeneic stem cell transplant with posttransplant cyclophosphamide. The chain recombines TRBV18 with TRBJ2-3, with 8 bases matching TRBD2. The CDR3 is CASSPYLMGERESSTDTQYF. CDR3 sequence (DNA): TGTGCCAGCTCACCATACCTCATGGGGGAGCGGGAGTCTAGCACAGATACGCAGTATTTT.